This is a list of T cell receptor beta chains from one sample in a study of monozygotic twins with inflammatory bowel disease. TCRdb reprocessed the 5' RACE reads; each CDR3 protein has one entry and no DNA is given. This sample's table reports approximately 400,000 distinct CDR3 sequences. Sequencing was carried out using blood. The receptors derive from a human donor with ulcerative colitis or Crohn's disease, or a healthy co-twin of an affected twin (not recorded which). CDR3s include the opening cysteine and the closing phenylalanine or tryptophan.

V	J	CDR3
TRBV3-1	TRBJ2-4	CASSQGDKNIQYF
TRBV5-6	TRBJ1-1	CASSSYTRQFYTEAFF
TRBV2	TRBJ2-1	CASRALAGGYNEQFF
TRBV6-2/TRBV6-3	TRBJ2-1	CASSRTDEQFF
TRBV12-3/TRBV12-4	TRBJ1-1	CASSRGTGNPEAFF
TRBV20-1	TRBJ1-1	CSANPRGGQGNTEAFF
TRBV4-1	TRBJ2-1	CASSQSRVNEQFF
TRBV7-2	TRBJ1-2	CASSRDAGDYYGYTF
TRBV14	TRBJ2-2	CASSPGLAGIANTGELFF
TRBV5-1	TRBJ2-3	CASSFGQGIDTQYF
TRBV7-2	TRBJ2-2	CASSLSSSFTGELFF
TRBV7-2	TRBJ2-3	CASSLKRGPSTDTQYF
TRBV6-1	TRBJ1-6	CASSSAGQGGNSPLHF
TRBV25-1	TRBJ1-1	CASSDRGHATEAFF
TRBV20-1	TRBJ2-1	CSADRGKGSYNEQFF
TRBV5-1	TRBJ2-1	CASSLGASGAQQFF
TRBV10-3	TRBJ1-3	CAITGGPSGNTIYF
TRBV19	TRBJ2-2	CASNPGGAGELFF
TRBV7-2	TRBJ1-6	CASSWGGSSYNSPLHF
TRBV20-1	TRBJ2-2	CSARSGQTGELFF
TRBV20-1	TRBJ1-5	CSAGQRNQPQHF
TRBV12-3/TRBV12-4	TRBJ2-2	CASSGQGSTGELFF
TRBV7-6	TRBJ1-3	CASSLDVVPGNTIYF
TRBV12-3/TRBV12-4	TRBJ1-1	CASRPIQGKATEAFF
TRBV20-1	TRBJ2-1	CSARSIPSEGGTRVPNEQFF
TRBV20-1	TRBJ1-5	CSAMGTASGNQPQHF
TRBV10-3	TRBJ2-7	CAISELDLNYEQYF
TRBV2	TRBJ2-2	CASRQTGELFF
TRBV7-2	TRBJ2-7	CASSLLHRGLYEQYF
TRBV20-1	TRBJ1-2	CSDSRQGRNYGYTF
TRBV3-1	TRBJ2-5	CASSQGGTGRETQYF
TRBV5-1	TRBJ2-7	CASSLPGTPKGLAGYEQYF
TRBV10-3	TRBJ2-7	CAISRDTYEQYF
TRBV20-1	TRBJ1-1	CSARDVGTATSNTEAFF
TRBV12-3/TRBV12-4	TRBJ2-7	CASSPGQKRYEQYF
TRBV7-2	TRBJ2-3	CASSLPEADTQYF
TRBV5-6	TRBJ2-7	CASSLGDRVREQYF
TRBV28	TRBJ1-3	CASKTLDSFSGNTIYF
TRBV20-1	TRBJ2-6	CSARGRDRMAGANVLTF
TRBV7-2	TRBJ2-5	CASSLATGHKYQETQYF
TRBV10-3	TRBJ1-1	CATGLGGLGSEAFF
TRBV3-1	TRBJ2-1	CASSQNTGTGNEQFF
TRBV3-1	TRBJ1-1	CASSQFPATRAEAFF
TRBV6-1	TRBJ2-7	CASSPTAVPYEQYF